This TCR beta chain is from a study of blood T cell repertoires in COVID-19. Study summary: Sites in the United States, Italy and Spain provided acute and convalescent COVID-19 samples. PBMCs, B-cell-depleted T cells, or T cells provided the cDNA or gDNA that made up the material.

The germline V gene encodes CDR1 SGHDT and CDR2 YYEEEE. The CDR3 sequence is 13 residues long. Trimming stripped 1 base from V and 7 bases from J, with 6 bases between. Source study methods: Cell counts per sample came from amplifying reference gene primers. Sequencing used immunoSEQ multiplex PCR; TCRdb keeps in-frame clones, though not all of them. The D gene and trimming were derived from the DNA, and the V and J assignments and clone size from that table. The table lists roughly 150,000 clones, 76% of them singletons. The V call is TRBV5-6, the J call TRBJ1-6; the D is unclear. Sequencing was performed on peripheral blood. The receptor's source is an elderly woman with acute or convalescent COVID-19. This CDR3 reads CASSLLANSPLHF. The CDR3 region has the DNA TGTGCCAGCAGCTTGTTGGCCAATTCACCCCTCCACTTT.